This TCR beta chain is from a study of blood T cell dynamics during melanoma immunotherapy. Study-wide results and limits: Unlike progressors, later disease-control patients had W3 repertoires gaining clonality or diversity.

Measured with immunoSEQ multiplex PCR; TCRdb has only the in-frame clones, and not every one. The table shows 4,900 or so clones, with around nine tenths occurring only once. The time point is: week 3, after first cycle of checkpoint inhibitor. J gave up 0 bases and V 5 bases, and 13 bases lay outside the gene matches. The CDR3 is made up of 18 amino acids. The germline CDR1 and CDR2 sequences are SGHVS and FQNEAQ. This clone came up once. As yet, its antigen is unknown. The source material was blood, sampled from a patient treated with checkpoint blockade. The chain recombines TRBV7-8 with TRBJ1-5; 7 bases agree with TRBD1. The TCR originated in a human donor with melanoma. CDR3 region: CASSSRLRDRYSNQPQHF. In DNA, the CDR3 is TGTGCCAGCAGCAGCCGACTCCGGGACAGATATAGCAATCAGCCCCAGCATTTT.